The 9 T cell receptor beta chains listed next were all sequenced from one sample in a study of radiotherapy plus CTLA-4 blockade in lung cancer. TCRdb keeps only in-frame clones here, not all; method: immunoSEQ multiplex PCR. The table includes 90,000 or so clones, around 86% detected once. The source material was peripheral blood, sampled from a patient treated with radiotherapy plus ipilimumab. These receptors were taken from a human donor with non-small cell lung cancer who had a partial response to radiotherapy plus ipilimumab.

The chain couples TRBV11-3 to TRBJ2-1, with TRBD2 matching over 7 bases. This CDR3 region has 18 residues. The germline CDR1 and CDR2 sequences are SGHNT and YENEEA. Trimming took 0 bases from V and 0 from J; bases not matched to a gene: 8. DNA of the CDR3: TGTGCCAGCAGCTTAGAGTCGTGGGAGGGCAGCTCCTACAATGAGCAGTTCTTC. Translating it yields CASSLESWEGSSYNEQFF.

The rearrangement joins TRBV5-4 to TRBJ2-2; 8 bases are shared with TRBD2. The CDR3 spans 19 residues. Trimming at V came to 5 bases and at J to 0 bases, leaving 15 bases not matched to a gene. CDR1 is SGHNT, CDR2 YYREEE, per germline (reference sequence). The CDR3 nucleotides are TGTGCCAGCAGACCGGGAGGGGATATCAGCAGATCGAACACCGGGGAGCTGTTTTTT. It translates to CASRPGGDISRSNTGELFF.

The chain carries TRBV2 and TRBJ2-2; D might be TRBD2 (5 bases). Trimming removed 8 bases at V and 2 bases at J, with 12 bases between. Germline lookup yields CDR1 SNHLY and CDR2 FYNNEI. The length of the CDR3 is 14 residues. The CDR3 reads CASGSGLNTGELFF. CDR3 in DNA: TGTGCCAGCGGGAGCGGACTCAACACCGGGGAGCTGTTTTTT. Based on the CDR3 plus reference TRBV2 and TRBJ2-2, the full variable domain is EPEVTQTPSHQVTQMGQEVILRCVPISNHLYFYWYRQILGQKVEFLVSFYNNEISEKSEIFDDQFSVERPDGSNFTLKIRSTKLEDSAMYFCASGSGLNTGELFFGEGSRLTVL.

The rearrangement uses TRBV6-6 and TRBJ1-5, with D perhaps TRBD1 (5 bases). Per germline, CDR1 MNHNY and CDR2 SVGAGI (reference sequence). Trimming left V 6 bases short and J 7 bases short, with 19 bases between. This CDR3 comprises 15 residues. CDR3 protein: CASSQIDRGKQPQHF. The DNA of the CDR3 is TGTGCCAGCAGCCAGATAGACCGGGGGAAACAGCCCCAGCATTTT.

This rearrangement joins TRBV6-1 to TRBJ2-7, with D perhaps TRBD1 (5 bases). Trimming shortened V by 1 base and J by 3 bases, and 10 bases separated the two germline ends. CDR3 length: 14 residues. Germline V CDR1 and CDR2: MNHNS, SASEGT. CDR3 amino acids: CASSEVDTVYEQYF. The CDR3 DNA reads TGTGCCAGCAGTGAAGTGGACACCGTCTACGAGCAGTACTTC.

This chain joins TRBV4-1 and TRBJ1-3, with TRBD1 identical over 8 bases. Unmatched junction bases numbered 4, after V lost 1 base and J lost 8 bases. Germline CDR1 reads MGHRA; CDR2 reads YSYEKL. The CDR3 extends over 14 amino acids. The CDR3 nucleotides are TGCGCCAGCAGCCAAGCAGGGGGCGCGGACACCATATATTTT. This sequence encodes CASSQAGGADTIYF.

The V call is TRBV5-4, the J call TRBJ1-6; 10 positions match TRBD1. CDR3 length: 15 amino acids. The V gene end was trimmed by 2 bases and the J gene end by 5 bases; junction bases not matched to a gene: 1. CDR1 SGHNT and CDR2 YYREEE come from the germline V gene (reference sequence). The CDR3 loop is CASSFGTGDNSPLHF. The CDR3 nucleotides are TGTGCCAGCAGCTTCGGGACAGGGGATAATTCACCCCTCCACTTT. The full variable domain, its missing parts supplied by reference TRBV5-4 and TRBJ1-6, is ETGVTQSPTHLIKTRGQQVTLRCSSQSGHNTVSWYQQALGQGPQFIFQYYREEENGRGNFPPRFSGLQFPNYSSELNVNALELDDSALYLCASSFGTGDNSPLHFGNGTRLTVT.

The rearrangement links TRBV11-3 to TRBJ2-2, with D perhaps TRBD1 (5 bases). Germline values: CDR1 SGHNT, CDR2 YENEEA. V lost 8 bases to trimming and J lost 2 bases, with 9 bases between them. The CDR3 is made up of 13 amino acids. CDR3 region: CASSDSNTGELFF. As DNA, the CDR3 is TGTGCCAGCTCCGACAGTAACACCGGGGAGCTGTTTTTT. The full variable domain, with the rest looked up from reference TRBV11-3 and TRBJ2-2, is EAGVVQSPRYKIIEKKQPVAFWCNPISGHNTLYWYLQNLGQGPELLIRYENEEAVDDSQLPKDRFSAERLKGVDSTLKIQPAELGDSAVYLCASSDSNTGELFFGEGSRLTVL.

The chain links TRBV5-5 to TRBJ1-2, with 11 positions matching TRBD1. CDR1 and CDR2 from the germline V gene are SGHKS and YYEKEE (reference sequence). V gave up 0 bases and J gave up 9 bases; unmatched junction bases: 10. The length of the CDR3 is 16 residues. CDR3 nucleotides: TGTGCCAGCAGCTTGGAAGTGAGGACAGGGGGCGCGAGCTACACCTTC. Residues: CASSLEVRTGGASYTF.